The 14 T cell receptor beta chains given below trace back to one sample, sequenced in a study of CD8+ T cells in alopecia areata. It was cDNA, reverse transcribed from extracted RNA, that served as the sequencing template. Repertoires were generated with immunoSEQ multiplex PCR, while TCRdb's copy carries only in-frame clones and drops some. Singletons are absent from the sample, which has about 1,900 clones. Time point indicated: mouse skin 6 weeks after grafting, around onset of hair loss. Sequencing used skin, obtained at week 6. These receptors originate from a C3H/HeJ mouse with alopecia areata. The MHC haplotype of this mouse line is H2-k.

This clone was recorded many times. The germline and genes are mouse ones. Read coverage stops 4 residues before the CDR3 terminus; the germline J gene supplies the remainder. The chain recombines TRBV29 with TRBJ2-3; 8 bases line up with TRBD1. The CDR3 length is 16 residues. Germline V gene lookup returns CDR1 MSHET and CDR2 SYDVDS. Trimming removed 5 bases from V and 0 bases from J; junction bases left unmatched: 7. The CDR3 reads CASSPRTGNSAETLYF. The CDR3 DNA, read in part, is TGTGCTAGCAGTCCCCGGACAGGGAATAGTGCAGAA. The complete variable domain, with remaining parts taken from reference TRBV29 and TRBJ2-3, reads DMKVTQMPRYLIKRMGENVLLECGQDMSHETMYWYRQDPGLGLQLIYISYDVDSNSEGDIPKGYRVSRKKREHFSLILDSAKTNQTSVYFCASSPRTGNSAETLYFGSGTRLTVL.

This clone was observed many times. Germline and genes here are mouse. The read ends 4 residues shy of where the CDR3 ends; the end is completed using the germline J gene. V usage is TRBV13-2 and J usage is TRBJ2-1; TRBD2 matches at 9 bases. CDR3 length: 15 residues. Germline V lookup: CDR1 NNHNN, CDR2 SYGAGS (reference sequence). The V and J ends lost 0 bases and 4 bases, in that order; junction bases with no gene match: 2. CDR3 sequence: CASGDAGLGYAEQFF. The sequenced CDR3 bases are TGTGCCAGCGGTGATGCGGGACTGGGATATGCT.

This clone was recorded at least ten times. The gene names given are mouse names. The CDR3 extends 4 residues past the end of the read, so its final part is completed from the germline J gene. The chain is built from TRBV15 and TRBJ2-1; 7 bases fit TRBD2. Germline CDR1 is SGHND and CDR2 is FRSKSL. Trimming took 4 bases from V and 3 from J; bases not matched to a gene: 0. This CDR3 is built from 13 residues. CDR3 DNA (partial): TGTGCCAGCAGTTGGGGGGGCTATGCT. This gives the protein CASSWGGYA. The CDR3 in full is CASSWGGYAEQFF.

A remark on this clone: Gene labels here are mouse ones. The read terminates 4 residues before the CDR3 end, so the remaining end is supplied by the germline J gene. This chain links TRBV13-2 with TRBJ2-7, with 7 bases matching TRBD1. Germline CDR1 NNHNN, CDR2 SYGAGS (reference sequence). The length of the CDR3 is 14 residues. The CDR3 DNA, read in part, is TGTGCCAGCGGTGAAAAGGGACAGATATAT. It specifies CASGEKGQIY. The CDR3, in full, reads CASGEKGQIYEQYF.

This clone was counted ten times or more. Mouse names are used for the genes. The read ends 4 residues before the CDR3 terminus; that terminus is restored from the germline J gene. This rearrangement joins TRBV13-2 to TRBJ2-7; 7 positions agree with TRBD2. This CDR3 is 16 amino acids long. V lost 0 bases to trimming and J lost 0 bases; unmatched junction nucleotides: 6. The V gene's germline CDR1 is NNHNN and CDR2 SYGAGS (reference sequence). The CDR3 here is CASGDAVGGSSYEQYF. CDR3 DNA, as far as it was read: TGTGCCAGCGGTGATGCAGTTGGGGGGAGCTCCTAT.

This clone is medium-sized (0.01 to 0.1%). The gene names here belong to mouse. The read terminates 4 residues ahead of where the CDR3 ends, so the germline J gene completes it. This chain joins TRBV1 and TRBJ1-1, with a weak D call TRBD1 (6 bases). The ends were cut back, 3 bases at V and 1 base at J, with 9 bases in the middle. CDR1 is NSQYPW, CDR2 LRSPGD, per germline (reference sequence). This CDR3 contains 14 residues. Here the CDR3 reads CTCSAVQGNTEVFF. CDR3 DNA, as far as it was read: TGCACCTGCAGTGCCGTACAGGGAAACACA.

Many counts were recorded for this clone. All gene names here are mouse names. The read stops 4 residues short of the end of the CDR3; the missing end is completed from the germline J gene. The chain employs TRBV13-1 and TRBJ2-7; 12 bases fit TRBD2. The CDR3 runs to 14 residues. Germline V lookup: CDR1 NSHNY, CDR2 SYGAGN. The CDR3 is CASSRGLGGYEQYF. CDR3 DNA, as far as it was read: TGTGCCAGCAGCCGCGGACTGGGGGGGTAT.

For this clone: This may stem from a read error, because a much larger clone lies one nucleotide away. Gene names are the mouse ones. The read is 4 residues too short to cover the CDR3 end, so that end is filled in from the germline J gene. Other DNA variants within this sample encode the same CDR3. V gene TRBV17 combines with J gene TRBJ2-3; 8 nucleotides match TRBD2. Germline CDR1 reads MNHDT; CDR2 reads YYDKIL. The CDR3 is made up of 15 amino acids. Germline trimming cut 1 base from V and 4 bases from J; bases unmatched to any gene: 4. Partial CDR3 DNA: TGTGCTAGCAGTAGAGTGACGGGGGGGCCAGAA. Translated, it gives CASSRVTGGPE. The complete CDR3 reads CASSRVTGGPETLYF. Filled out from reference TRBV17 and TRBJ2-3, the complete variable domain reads DTTVKQNPRYKLARVGKPVNLICSQTMNHDTMYWYQKKPNQAPKLLLFYYDKILNREADTFEKFQSSRPNNSFCSLYIGSAGLEYSAMYLCASSRVTGGPETLYFGSGTRLTVL.

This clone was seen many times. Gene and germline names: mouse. The part of the CDR3 DNA that was read is TGTGCCAGCAGTATAGGGACAGGGGGC. This gives the protein CASSIGTGG. The entire CDR3 protein is CASSIGTGGDYTF. The rearrangement joins TRBV19 to TRBJ1-2; 10 bases map to TRBD1. The read stops 4 residues short of the end of the CDR3; the missing end is completed from the germline J gene. This CDR3 has 13 residues. Germline V gene lookup returns CDR1 FNHDT and CDR2 SITEND (reference sequence).

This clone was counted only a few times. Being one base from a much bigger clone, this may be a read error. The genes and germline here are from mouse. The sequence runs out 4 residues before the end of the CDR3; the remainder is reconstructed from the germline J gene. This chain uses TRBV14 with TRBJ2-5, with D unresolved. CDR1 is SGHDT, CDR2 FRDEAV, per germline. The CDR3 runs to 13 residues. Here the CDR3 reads CASSWWVRDTQYF. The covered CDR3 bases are TGTGCCAGCAGTTGGTGGGTAAGAGAC.

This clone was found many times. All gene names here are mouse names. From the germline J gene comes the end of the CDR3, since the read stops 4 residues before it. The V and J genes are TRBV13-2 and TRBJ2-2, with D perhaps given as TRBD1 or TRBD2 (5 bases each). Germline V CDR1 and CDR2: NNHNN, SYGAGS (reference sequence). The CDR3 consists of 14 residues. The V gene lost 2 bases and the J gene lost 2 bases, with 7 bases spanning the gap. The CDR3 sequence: CASGDWDNTGQLYF. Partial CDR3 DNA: TGTGCCAGCGGTGACTGGGACAACACCGGG.

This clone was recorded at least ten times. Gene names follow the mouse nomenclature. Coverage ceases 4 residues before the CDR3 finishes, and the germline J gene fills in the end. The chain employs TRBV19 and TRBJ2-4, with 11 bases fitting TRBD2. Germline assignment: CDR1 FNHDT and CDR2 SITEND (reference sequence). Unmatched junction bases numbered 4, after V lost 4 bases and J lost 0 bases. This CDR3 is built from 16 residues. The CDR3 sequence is CASSRTGGKSQNTLYF. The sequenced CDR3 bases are TGTGCCAGCAGTCGGACTGGGGGGAAAAGTCAAAAC. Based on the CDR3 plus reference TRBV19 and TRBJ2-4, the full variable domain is GGIITQTPKFLIGQEGQKLTLKCQQNFNHDTMYWYRQDSGKGLRLIYYSITENDLQKGDLSEGYDASREKKSSFSLTVTSAQKNEMAVFLCASSRTGGKSQNTLYFGAGTRLSVL.

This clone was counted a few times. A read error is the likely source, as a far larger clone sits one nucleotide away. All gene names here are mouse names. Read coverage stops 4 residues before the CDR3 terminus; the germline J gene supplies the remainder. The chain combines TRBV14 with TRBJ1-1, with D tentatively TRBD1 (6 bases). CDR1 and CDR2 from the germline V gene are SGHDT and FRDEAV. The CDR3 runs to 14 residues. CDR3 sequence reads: CASSDGLGGREVFF. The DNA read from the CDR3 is TGTGCCAGCAGTGATGGACTGGGGGGGCGA.

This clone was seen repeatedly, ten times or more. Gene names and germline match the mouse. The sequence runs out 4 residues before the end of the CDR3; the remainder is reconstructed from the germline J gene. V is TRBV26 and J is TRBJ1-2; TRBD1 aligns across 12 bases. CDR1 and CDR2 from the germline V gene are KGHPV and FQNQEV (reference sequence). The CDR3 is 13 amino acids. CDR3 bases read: TGTGCCAGCAGGAGGGACAGGGGGCTC. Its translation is CASRRDRGL. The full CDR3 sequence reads CASRRDRGLDYTF.